Listed below are T cell receptor beta chains from one sample, sequenced in a study of post-analysis software for immune sequencing data. Via MiXCR, TCRdb re-called the PCR reads, giving one row per CDR3 protein. The table lists roughly 700,000 distinct CDR3 sequences, roughly 27% of them singletons, with around 0.6% in the top ten. The sample comprised blood. These receptors were collected from a girl aged 5-17 years with multiple sclerosis. Each CDR3 is given with its conserved first and last residue. A D gene is named only where the DNA matches it firmly. Clone size is given for some rows only: seen once, a few or many times, or a class if the clone is expanded.

V	J	D	size	DNA	CDR3
TRBV2	TRBJ2-5	NA	NA	TGTACCACCCGGGACCAAGAGACCCAGTACTTC	CTTRDQETQYF
TRBV15	TRBJ2-3	TRBD2	NA	TGTGCCACCAGCAGCGACGGACGGACTAGCGGATTCACAGATACGCAGTATTTT	CATSSDGRTSGFTDTQYF
TRBV6-6	TRBJ2-5	NA	few	TGTGCCAGCAGTTACGGACCCAAAGAGACCCAGTACTTC	CASSYGPKETQYF
TRBV15	TRBJ2-1	NA	NA	TGTGCCACCAGCAGAGAAGGGGCAGGTCCTGGAAGTGAGCAGTTCTTC	CATSREGAGPGSEQFF
TRBV2	TRBJ2-5	NA	few	TGTGCCAGCAGTGAAGCGCTTCATCGGGACCTAAAAGAGACCCAGTACTTC	CASSEALHRDLKETQYF
TRBV5-6	TRBJ2-1	NA	few	TGTGCCAGCAGCTTTGACCTCTACAATGAGCAGTTCTTC	CASSFDLYNEQFF
TRBV29-1	TRBJ1-2	TRBD1	few	TGCAGCGTGACAGGGGGCGACTATGGCTACACCTTC	CSVTGGDYGYTF
TRBV29-1	TRBJ1-3	TRBD1	NA	TGCAGCGTTGTACAGGGGGGCGGAAACACCATATATTTT	CSVVQGGGNTIYF
TRBV4-3	TRBJ2-3	NA	few	TGCGCCAGCAGCCAACTCCCCGGGGAACCCTTCACAGATACGCAGTATTTT	CASSQLPGEPFTDTQYF
TRBV20-1	TRBJ1-6	NA	few	TGCAGTGCTAGACGGGACCCCCTGTTCCCCATTGGGTCACCCCTCCACTTT	CSARRDPLFPIGSPLHF
TRBV6-5	TRBJ2-5	NA	NA	TGTGCCAGCAGTTCCCTGACCCGGGAGACCCAGTACTTC	CASSSLTRETQYF
TRBV2	TRBJ1-4	NA	few	TGTGCCGGCGGGGCGCCGACGGCTAATGAAAAACTGTTTTTT	CAGGAPTANEKLFF
TRBV20-1	TRBJ2-1	NA	few	TGCAGTGCTTCGCAGGGTTGGAAGGGCAATGAGCAGTTCTTC	CSASQGWKGNEQFF
TRBV3-1	TRBJ2-5	TRBD2	NA	TGTGCCAGCAGCCGAATGGCGGGGGGGTTGGAGACCCAGTACTTC	CASSRMAGGLETQYF
TRBV2	TRBJ2-5	NA	NA	TGTGCCAGCGAGGACTTTGAGGAGACCCAGTACTTC	CASEDFEETQYF
TRBV28	TRBJ2-3	NA	few	TGTGCCATCACGCCTGGGACGGGCGGAAAGGCAGGGACGCAGTATTTT	CAITPGTGGKAGTQYF
TRBV29-1	TRBJ2-7	NA	NA	TGCAGCGTCGCGGACGGAATTATTGCCCAGGTGCAGTACTTC	CSVADGIIAQVQYF
TRBV6-2/TRBV6-3	TRBJ2-2	NA	NA	TGTGCCAGTAGTTACCCCCGACGGGACACCGGGGAGCTGTTTTTT	CASSYPRRDTGELFF
TRBV7-8	TRBJ2-3	TRBD1	NA	TGTGCCAGCAGCTTGGGGAAGGACAGGGGATACACAGATACGCAGTATTTT	CASSLGKDRGYTDTQYF
TRBV20-1	TRBJ2-3	NA	NA	TGCAGTGCTGCCTCAGATCCTCGCACAGATACGCAGTATTTT	CSAASDPRTDTQYF
TRBV10-2	TRBJ2-7	TRBD1	few	TGCGCCAGCAGTGGGACGACCGGGACAGGGGGATCCTACGAGCAGTACTTC	CASSGTTGTGGSYEQYF
TRBV6-2/TRBV6-3	TRBJ2-7	NA	NA	TGTGCCAGCAGTTACTCAGCGCGGGACCCCTACGAGCAGTACTTC	CASSYSARDPYEQYF
TRBV7-9	TRBJ2-5	NA	NA	TGTGCCAGCAGCTTAGCTGAGTATCAAGAGACCCAGTACTTC	CASSLAEYQETQYF
TRBV7-2	TRBJ2-5	NA	NA	TGTGCCAGCAGCCTCAACGGGGGCGTAGAGACCCAGTACTTC	CASSLNGGVETQYF
TRBV20-1	TRBJ2-1	TRBD2	NA	TGCAGTGCTACGGCTAGCGGGATGCGGAAAGAGACCCAGTTCTTC	CSATASGMRKETQFF
TRBV5-1	TRBJ1-1	NA	few	TGCGCCAGCAGCTTGGTATTTGGGCGGGAAGCTTTCTTT	CASSLVFGREAFF
TRBV18	TRBJ2-4	NA	few	TGTGCCAGCTCACCATCAGGGGTCGAAAACATTCAGTACTTC	CASSPSGVENIQYF
TRBV6-1	TRBJ2-7	NA	NA	TGTGCCAGCAGCGATAGCGGATCCTACGAGCAGTACTTC	CASSDSGSYEQYF